This T cell receptor (beta chain) comes out of a study of T cells after posttransplantation cyclophosphamide. Findings and caveats of the study: Tissue-infiltrating T cells from skin or gut overlapped little with blood T cells. Recipient CMV seropositivity and CMV reactivation strongly tracked TRB clonality.

The related graft donor's blood sample was taken on the day of bone marrow donation. Ten or more counts support this clone. The antigen is not known. Measured with immunoSEQ multiplex PCR; TCRdb has only the in-frame clones, and not every one. The sample includes almost 35,000 clones, none of them occurring once. The V gene lost 4 bases and the J gene lost 5 bases, with 16 bases spanning the gap. There are 15 residues in the CDR3. Germline CDR1 SGHRS, CDR2 YFSETQ. Sequencing input: PBMCs. The origin of this receptor is a woman aged 50 to 60 in good health and a related stem cell transplant donor. The gene calls are TRBV5-1 and TRBJ2-4, with D tentatively TRBD1 (6 bases). The CDR3 coding sequence is TGCGCCAGCAGCCCCGAAGGGAGACAGGAAAACATTCAGTACTTC. Protein: CASSPEGRQENIQYF.